This TCR beta chain is from a study of shared clonotypes between healthy human individuals. Whole-study context: Donors had three CD4 naive, three CD4 memory, two CD8 naive and one CD8 memory plate apiece.

TCRdb's copy holds only in-frame clones and misses some; the assay was immunoSEQ multiplex PCR. The repertoire has about 800,000 clones, just over 95% of them found once; the top ten carry less than 0.25%. Concerning this clone itself: Antigen specificity is unknown.

V was clipped by 4 bases and J by 4 bases; unmatched bases: 8. The CDR3 runs to 15 residues. Germline-derived CDR1 and CDR2 are MGHDK and SYGVNS. Study-wide findings and caveats: Generation probabilities of non-shared clonotypes were lower (relative to those shared by all four donors). Generally, estimated richness proved larger in naive subsets than it did in memory subsets. Sampling covered nothing but blood. Tissue TCR repertoires likely differ from those found in blood.

Naive CD8 isolation took CD45RO-negative cells positively selected for CCR7 and excluded terminally differentiated effector memory CD45RA+ cells. The rearrangement links TRBV25-1 to TRBJ2-5; 8 bases map to TRBD2. This receptor was identified in a young man in good health. Sample: naive CD8+ T cells sorted from blood. For the CDR3, the DNA is TGTGCCAGCAGTGTTGGAGCGGGAGTCCCAGAGACCCAGTACTTC. This translates into CASSVGAGVPETQYF. The variable domain in full, with the rest retrieved from reference TRBV25-1 and TRBJ2-5, is EADIYQTPRYLVIGTGKKITLECSQTMGHDKMYWYQQDPGMELHLIHYSYGVNSTEKGDLSSESTVSRIRTEHFPLTLESARPSHTSQYLCASSVGAGVPETQYFGPGTRLLVL.